The rows below give T cell receptor beta chains drawn from one sample of a study of cytomegalovirus exposure and HLA in healthy donors. Libraries were prepared by immunoSEQ multiplex PCR; TCRdb keeps only in-frame clonotypes and omits some of them. The sample shows approximately 110,000 clones, around 86% of them seen only once. Sequencing was performed on PBMCs. Every receptor here comes from a man aged 25 to 40 in good health and CMV-seropositive. Both conserved end residues are part of each CDR3. The D gene is left open where the match is weak. Some rows mark clone size as missing; the rest say once, few, many or name a class of expanded clone.

v_gene	j_gene	abundance	d_gene	CDR3aa	CDR3nt
TRBV7-3	TRBJ2-1	few	TRBD1	CASSWTGYNEQFF	TGTGCCAGCAGCTGGACAGGATACAATGAGCAGTTCTTC
TRBV27	TRBJ2-7	.	TRBD2	CASSLGGGGGTYEQYF	TGTGCCAGCAGTTTGGGCGGGGGCGGGGGGACCTACGAGCAGTACTTC
TRBV5-1	TRBJ2-1	.	.	CASSLWGLYNEQFF	TGCGCCAGCAGCCTGTGGGGACTTTACAATGAGCAGTTCTTC
TRBV7-9	TRBJ2-1	few	.	CASSFGPRGSSYNEQFF	TGTGCCAGCAGCTTTGGGCCCCGGGGTTCATCCTACAATGAGCAGTTCTTC
TRBV18	TRBJ2-7	.	.	CASSPRLSYEQYF	TGTGCCAGCTCACCCAGATTGTCCTACGAGCAGTACTTC
TRBV30	TRBJ2-5	.	.	CAWRLGPLREQYF	TGTGCCTGGAGGCTGGGACCCCTCCGGGAGCAGTACTTC
TRBV7-2	TRBJ1-1	.	TRBD1	CASPASDRVDLNTEAFF	TGTGCCAGCCCTGCTTCCGACAGGGTTGATCTGAACACTGAAGCTTTCTTT
TRBV2	TRBJ1-1	.	TRBD1	CASSDDRGGTEAFF	TGTGCCAGCAGTGATGACAGGGGTGGGACTGAAGCTTTCTTT
TRBV2	TRBJ2-7	.	TRBD1	CASSDQGQGYEQYF	TGTGCCAGCAGTGATCAGGGACAGGGGTACGAGCAGTACTTC
TRBV5-6	TRBJ2-7	.	TRBD1	CASSLAPLQGAYEQYF	TGTGCCAGCAGCTTGGCCCCCCTACAGGGGGCTTACGAGCAGTACTTC
TRBV15	TRBJ2-1	.	TRBD1	CATSSIRDRPYNEQFF	TGTGCCACCAGCAGCATCCGGGACAGGCCCTACAATGAGCAGTTCTTC
TRBV6-4	TRBJ2-3	.	TRBD2	CASSLRGEGTDTQYF	TGTGCCAGCTCTCTCCGGGGGGAGGGCACAGATACGCAGTATTTT
TRBV7-2	TRBJ2-1	.	TRBD2	CASSLDRFSGGEGNEQFF	TGTGCCAGCAGCCTAGATCGATTCAGCGGGGGGGAAGGGAATGAGCAGTTCTTC
TRBV6-4	TRBJ2-3	.	TRBD2	CASSDGRLGGGGDTQYF	TGTGCCAGCAGTGACGGTCGACTCGGGGGGGGAGGAGATACGCAGTATTTT
TRBV6-5	TRBJ1-1	.	.	CASSYGTGLNTEAFF	TGTGCCAGCAGTTACGGAACAGGGCTAAACACTGAAGCTTTCTTT
TRBV6-1	TRBJ2-7	.	TRBD1	CASGGQGAGEQYF	TGTGCCAGCGGGGGACAGGGGGCGGGGGAGCAGTACTTC
TRBV7-9	TRBJ2-2	.	TRBD2	CASRVTSSNTGELFF	TGTGCCAGCCGGGTGACTAGCTCGAACACCGGGGAGCTGTTTTTT
TRBV23-1	TRBJ1-3	.	.	CASSHQGLPGNTIYF	TGCGCCAGCAGTCATCAGGGGCTCCCTGGAAACACCATATATTTT
TRBV5-1	TRBJ1-5	.	.	CASSRDIGQPQHF	TGCGCCAGCAGCCGGGACATTGGGCAGCCCCAGCATTTT
TRBV7-2	TRBJ2-3	.	TRBD2	CASSSRLAGGTDTQYF	TGTGCCAGCAGCTCCCGACTAGCGGGTGGCACAGATACGCAGTATTTT
TRBV11-2	TRBJ1-6	.	.	CASSLVDTASPLHF	TGTGCCAGCAGCTTAGTGGACACTGCTTCACCCCTCCACTTT
TRBV5-1	TRBJ2-2	.	TRBD1	CASSPGTGSKEGELFF	TGCGCCAGCAGCCCCGGGACAGGGTCGAAAGAAGGGGAGCTGTTTTTT
TRBV6-1	TRBJ2-5	.	.	CAVWMEQETQYF	TGTGCCGTCTGGATGGAGCAGGAGACCCAGTACTTC
TRBV4-3	TRBJ2-7	.	.	CASSRTTELYSYEQYF	TGCGCCAGCAGCCGCACGACGGAGTTGTACTCCTACGAGCAGTACTTC
TRBV2	TRBJ1-4	.	.	CASTLSGGGYEKLFF	TGTGCCAGCACTCTATCCGGGGGGGGCTATGAAAAACTGTTTTTT
TRBV7-3	TRBJ2-1	.	TRBD2	CASSLMILAGADEQFF	TGTGCCAGCAGCTTAATGATACTAGCGGGGGCCGATGAGCAGTTCTTC
TRBV9	TRBJ2-3	.	TRBD2	CASSVEASGAVRQYF	TGTGCCAGCAGCGTAGAGGCTAGCGGGGCGGTTCGGCAGTATTTT
TRBV5-1	TRBJ1-5	once	.	CASSRSDSGEHSNQPQHF	TGCGCCAGCAGCCGTTCCGATTCCGGGGAACATAGCAATCAGCCCCAGCATTTT
TRBV10-3	TRBJ1-1	once	TRBD1	CAISTMDRVGTFF	TGTGCCATCAGTACCATGGACAGGGTCGGGACTTTCTTT
TRBV21-1	TRBJ1-2	once	.	CASNDCSNYGYTF	TGTGCCAGCAACGACTGTTCTAACTATGGCTACACCTTC
TRBV14	TRBJ1-6	once	.	CASSRKTGTYNSPLHF	TGTGCCAGCAGCCGGAAAACCGGGACCTATAATTCACCCCTCCACTTT